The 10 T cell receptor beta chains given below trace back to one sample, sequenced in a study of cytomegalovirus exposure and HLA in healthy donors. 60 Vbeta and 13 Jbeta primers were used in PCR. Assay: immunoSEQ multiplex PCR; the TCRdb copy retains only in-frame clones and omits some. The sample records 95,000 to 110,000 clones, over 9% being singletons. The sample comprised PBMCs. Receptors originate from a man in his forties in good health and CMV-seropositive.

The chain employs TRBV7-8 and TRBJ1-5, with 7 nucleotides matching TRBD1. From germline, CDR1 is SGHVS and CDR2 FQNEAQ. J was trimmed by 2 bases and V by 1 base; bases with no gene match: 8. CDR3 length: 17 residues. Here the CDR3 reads CASSLVLQGKGNQPQHF. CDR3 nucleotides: TGTGCCAGCAGCTTAGTCCTACAGGGGAAGGGCAATCAGCCCCAGCATTTT. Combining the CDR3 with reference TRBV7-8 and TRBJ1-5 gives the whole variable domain GAGVSQSPRYKVAKRGQDVALRCDPISGHVSLFWYQQALGQGPEFLTYFQNEAQLDKSGLPSDRFFAERPEGSVSTLKIQRTQQEDSAVYLCASSLVLQGKGNQPQHFGDGTRLSIL.

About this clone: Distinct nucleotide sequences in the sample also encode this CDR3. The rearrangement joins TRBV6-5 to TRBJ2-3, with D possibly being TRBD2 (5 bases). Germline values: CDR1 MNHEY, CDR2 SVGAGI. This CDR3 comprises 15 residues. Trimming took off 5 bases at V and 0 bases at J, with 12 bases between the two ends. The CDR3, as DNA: TGTGCCAGCAGTCCCCGGGGTACCAGCACAGATACGCAGTATTTT. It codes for CASSPRGTSTDTQYF.

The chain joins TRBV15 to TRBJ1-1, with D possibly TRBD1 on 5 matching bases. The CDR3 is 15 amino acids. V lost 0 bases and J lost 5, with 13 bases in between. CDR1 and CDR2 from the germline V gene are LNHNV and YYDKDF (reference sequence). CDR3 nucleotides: TGTGCCACCAGCAGAGATATCGGGGGTAGAACTGAAGCTTTCTTT. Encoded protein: CATSRDIGGRTEAFF.

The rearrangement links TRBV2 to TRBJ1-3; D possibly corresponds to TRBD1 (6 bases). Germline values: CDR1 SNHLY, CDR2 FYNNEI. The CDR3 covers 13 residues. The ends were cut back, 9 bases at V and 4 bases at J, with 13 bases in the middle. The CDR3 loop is CARGGESGNTIYF. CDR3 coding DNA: TGTGCCAGAGGGGGGGAATCCGGAAACACCATATATTTT.

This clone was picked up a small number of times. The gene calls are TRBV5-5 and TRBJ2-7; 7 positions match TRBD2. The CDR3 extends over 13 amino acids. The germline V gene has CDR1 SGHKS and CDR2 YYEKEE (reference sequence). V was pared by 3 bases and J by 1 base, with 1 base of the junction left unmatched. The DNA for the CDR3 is TGTGCCAGCAGCTCGGGGGGATCCTACGAGCAGTACTTC. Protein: CASSSGGSYEQYF. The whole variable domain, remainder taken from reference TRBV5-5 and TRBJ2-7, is DAGVTQSPTHLIKTRGQQVTLRCSPISGHKSVSWYQQVLGQGPQFIFQYYEKEERGRGNFPDRFSARQFPNYSSELNVNALLLGDSALYLCASSSGGSYEQYFGPGTRLTVT.

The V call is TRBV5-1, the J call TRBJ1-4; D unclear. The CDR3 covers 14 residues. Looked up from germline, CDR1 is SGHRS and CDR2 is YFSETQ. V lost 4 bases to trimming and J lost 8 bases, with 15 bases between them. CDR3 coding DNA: TGCGCCAGCAGCCCGGGGAAAGGACTCGAAAAACTGTTTTTT. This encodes CASSPGKGLEKLFF.

The CDR3 is CSVLQGHTGELFF. The CDR3 nucleotides are TGCAGCGTTCTGCAGGGGCACACCGGGGAGCTGTTTTTT. The V gene is TRBV29-1, the J gene TRBJ2-2; D may be TRBD1 (6 bases). Trimming cost V 5 bases and J 3 bases, with 10 bases left between them. CDR1 SQVTM and CDR2 ANQGSEA come from the germline V gene. CDR3 length: 13 amino acids.

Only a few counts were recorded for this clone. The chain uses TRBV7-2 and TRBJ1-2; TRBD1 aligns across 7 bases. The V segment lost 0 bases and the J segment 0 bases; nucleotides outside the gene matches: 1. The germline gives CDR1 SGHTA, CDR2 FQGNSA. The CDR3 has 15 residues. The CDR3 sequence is CASSLATGSNYGYTF. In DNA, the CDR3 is TGTGCCAGCAGCTTAGCGACAGGGTCTAACTATGGCTACACCTTC.

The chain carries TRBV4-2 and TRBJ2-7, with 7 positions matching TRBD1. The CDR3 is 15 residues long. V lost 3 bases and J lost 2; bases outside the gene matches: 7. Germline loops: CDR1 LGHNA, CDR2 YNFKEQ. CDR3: CASSQGDRDTYEQYF. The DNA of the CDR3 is TGTGCCAGCAGCCAGGGAGACAGGGACACCTACGAGCAGTACTTC.

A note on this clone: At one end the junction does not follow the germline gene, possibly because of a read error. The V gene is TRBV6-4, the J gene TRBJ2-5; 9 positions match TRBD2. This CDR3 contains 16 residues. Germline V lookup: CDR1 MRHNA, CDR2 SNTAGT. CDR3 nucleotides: TGTGCCAGCAGTGAGGAGACTAGCGGACCCCAAGAGGCCCAGTACTTC. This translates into CASSEETSGPQEAQYF.